This is a list of T cell receptor beta chains from one sample in a study of cytomegalovirus exposure and HLA in healthy donors. Produced via immunoSEQ multiplex PCR; TCRdb's table is partial and in-frame only. The sample includes 150,000 or so clones, 65% to 90% of them seen just once. Specimen: PBMCs. The source of these receptors is a man younger than 35 in good health and CMV-seropositive. CDR3s include the opening cysteine and the closing phenylalanine or tryptophan. D genes are given only for firm matches. Clone size, where shown, is once, few, many, or a class for clones that have expanded.

TRBJ2-3 | NA | TRBV2 | NA | TGTGCCAGCAAATCCAGCGGAAACACAGATACGCAGTATTTT | CASKSSGNTDTQYF
TRBJ2-7 | TRBD2 | TRBV7-3 | NA | TGTGCCAGCAGCCCGGGACTAGCGGGGTCCGAGCAGTACTTC | CASSPGLAGSEQYF
TRBJ2-7 | TRBD2 | TRBV11-2 | NA | TGTGCCAGCAACCGGGCTAGCGGGAGAGATGAGCAGTACTTC | CASNRASGRDEQYF
TRBJ2-1 | TRBD2 | TRBV5-1 | NA | TGCGCCAGCAGCCGAGCTAGCGGGAGAGGGGATGAGCAGTTCTTC | CASSRASGRGDEQFF
TRBJ1-1 | NA | TRBV7-9 | NA | TGTGCCAGCAGCAAAAACGAGGGTTTGAACACTGAAGCTTTCTTT | CASSKNEGLNTEAFF
TRBJ1-1 | NA | TRBV20-1 | NA | TGCAGTTCCCAGTTGAACACTGAAGCTTTCTTT | CSSQLNTEAFF
TRBJ2-7 | NA | TRBV19 | NA | TGTGCCAGTAGTATGATTCTAGCGATACCTACCGAGCAGTACTTC | CASSMILAIPTEQYF
TRBJ2-7 | TRBD2 | TRBV7-2 | NA | TGTGCCAGCAGAGAACGGACTAGCGGGACTTACGAGCAGTACTTC | CASRERTSGTYEQYF
TRBJ2-7 | TRBD1 | TRBV7-2 | NA | TGTGCCAGCAGCGGACAAGGGACAGGGACCTTTTCCTACGAGCAGTACTTC | CASSGQGTGTFSYEQYF
TRBJ2-1 | NA | TRBV7-3 | NA | TGTGCCAGCAGCTCCGGGACTGCGCAGTTCTTC | CASSSGTAQFF
TRBJ1-6 | NA | TRBV4-3 | NA | TGCGCCAGCAGCCAGTCCAGCTCCTATAATTCACCCCTCCACTTT | CASSQSSSYNSPLHF
TRBJ2-7 | TRBD2 | TRBV19 | NA | TGTGCCAGTAGGGGTAGCGGGAGATTCTACGAGCAGTACTTC | CASRGSGRFYEQYF
TRBJ2-3 | NA | TRBV30 | NA | TGTGCCTGGAGTCGGGGTTACGCAGATACGCAGTATTTT | CAWSRGYADTQYF
TRBJ2-3 | TRBD1 | TRBV7-7 | NA | TGTGCCAGCTCACAGGGGGTGGCAGATACGCAGTATTTT | CASSQGVADTQYF
TRBJ2-1 | NA | TRBV7-9 | NA | TGTGCCAGCAGCTTACGGGAGCCCAATGAGCAGTTCTTC | CASSLREPNEQFF
TRBJ1-3 | NA | TRBV5-5 | NA | TGTGCCTCAGCAGGGGTGCTGGCTGGAAACACCATATATTTT | CASAGVLAGNTIYF
TRBJ1-5 | TRBD1 | TRBV5-1 | NA | TGCGCCAGCAGCCGGAGACAGGGAAATCAGCCCCAGCATTTT | CASSRRQGNQPQHF
TRBJ2-3 | TRBD1 | TRBV29-1 | NA | TGCAGCGTGGCCGGGACAGGCCGGACACTCACAGATACGCAGTATTTT | CSVAGTGRTLTDTQYF
TRBJ1-1 | NA | TRBV10-2 | NA | TGCGCCAGCATCTACCAAGACATGAACACTGAAGCTTTCTTT | CASIYQDMNTEAFF
TRBJ1-1 | NA | TRBV7-2 | NA | TGTGCCAGCAGCTTAGGAATTACACACCCCAACACTGAAGCTTTCTTT | CASSLGITHPNTEAFF
TRBJ1-4 | NA | TRBV6-5 | NA | TGTGCCAGCAGTTACTCAGGGGGGGCCGGTGAAAAACTGTTTTTT | CASSYSGGAGEKLFF
TRBJ1-5 | TRBD1 | TRBV7-9 | few | TGTGCCAGCAGCTCCTTCGGGACAGGCGTCAATCAGCCCCAGCATTTT | CASSSFGTGVNQPQHF
TRBJ2-4 | NA | TRBV30 | NA | TGTGCCTGGTCGACTAGTCGGGGCATTCAGTACTTC | CAWSTSRGIQYF
TRBJ2-3 | NA | TRBV9 | NA | TGTGCCAGCAGCCCTCGAGATACGCAGTATTTT | CASSPRDTQYF
TRBJ2-1 | TRBD2 | TRBV5-1 | once | TGCGCCAGCAGCTTGGGGTGGCAGCTAGCGGGGGGGCAAAGTGAGCAGTTCTTC | CASSLGWQLAGGQSEQFF
TRBJ2-3 | NA | TRBV2 | NA | TGTGCCAGCAGTGGGTCGGGGACAGATACGCAGTATTTT | CASSGSGTDTQYF
TRBJ2-1 | NA | TRBV19 | NA | TGTGCCAGTACCCAGCGGGTCACCTACAATGAGCAGTTCTTC | CASTQRVTYNEQFF
TRBJ1-6 | TRBD1 | TRBV5-6 | few | TGTGCCAGCAGCACCGGGACAGGGGGATCACCCCTCCACTTT | CASSTGTGGSPLHF
TRBJ1-6 | TRBD1 | TRBV19 | once | TGTGCCAGTAGGGACAGGGACAATTCACCCCTCCACTTT | CASRDRDNSPLHF
TRBJ2-5 | NA | TRBV2 | NA | TGTGCCAGCAGTGCGACTAGGGCGGGCGAGACCCAGTACTTC | CASSATRAGETQYF
TRBJ1-2 | NA | TRBV2 | NA | TGTGCCAGCACCATTTCCCCCGGGACAATCTATGGCTACACCTTC | CASTISPGTIYGYTF